This is a list of T cell receptor beta chains from one sample in a study of shared clonotypes between healthy human individuals. The data were produced by immunoSEQ multiplex PCR, yet TCRdb's version contains in-frame clones alone and is incomplete. The data show about 2.4 million clones, roughly 93% seen once. Sequenced input: naive CD4+ T cells from PBMCs. The source is a man aged 18 to 29 in good health. Some clones in this sample may be carry-over from other donors' samples. CDR3s include the opening cysteine and the closing phenylalanine or tryptophan. D genes are given only for firm matches. Clone size is given for some rows only: seen once, a few or many times, or a class if the clone is expanded.

j_call: TRBJ2-2
d_call: NA
clone_size: NA
v_call: TRBV7-6
cdr3_nt: TGTGCCAGCAGCTTATTCAGGGGAACAAACACCGGGGAGCTGTTTTTT
cdr3_aa: CASSLFRGTNTGELFF

j_call: TRBJ2-2
d_call: NA
clone_size: NA
v_call: TRBV7-3
cdr3_nt: TGTGCCAGCAGCTTACGAGACACCGGGGAGCTGTTTTTT
cdr3_aa: CASSLRDTGELFF

j_call: TRBJ2-7
d_call: NA
clone_size: NA
v_call: TRBV4-3
cdr3_nt: TGCGCCAGCAGCCAAGACGCGGTCTCGTCCTACGAGCAGTACTTC
cdr3_aa: CASSQDAVSSYEQYF

j_call: TRBJ2-7
d_call: TRBD2
clone_size: NA
v_call: TRBV13
cdr3_nt: TGTGCCAGCAGCCCGGGACTAGGGAACGAGCAGTACTTC
cdr3_aa: CASSPGLGNEQYF

j_call: TRBJ1-1
d_call: TRBD1
clone_size: few
v_call: TRBV18
cdr3_nt: TGTGCCAGCGCGGGGGACAGGAACACTGAAGCTTTCTTT
cdr3_aa: CASAGDRNTEAFF

j_call: TRBJ2-7
d_call: NA
clone_size: once
v_call: TRBV5-1
cdr3_nt: TGCGCCAGCAGCCCCCCCGAGAGGGTGAGCTCCTACGAGCAGTACTTC
cdr3_aa: CASSPPERVSSYEQYF

j_call: TRBJ1-5
d_call: NA
clone_size: NA
v_call: TRBV12-5
cdr3_nt: TGTGCTAGTGGTTTGTTTGCGAATGGGCCCCAGCATTTT
cdr3_aa: CASGLFANGPQHF

j_call: TRBJ2-5
d_call: NA
clone_size: NA
v_call: TRBV28
cdr3_nt: TGTGCCAGCAGTTTTGACCGACAAGAGACCCAGTACTTC
cdr3_aa: CASSFDRQETQYF

j_call: TRBJ2-1
d_call: NA
clone_size: NA
v_call: TRBV2
cdr3_nt: TGTGCCAGCAGCGCCGGCCCCAACGGCGTTGAGCAGTTCTTC
cdr3_aa: CASSAGPNGVEQFF

j_call: TRBJ2-5
d_call: NA
clone_size: NA
v_call: TRBV9
cdr3_nt: TGTGCCAGCAGCGTAGCGGGAGTTGAGACCCAGTACTTC
cdr3_aa: CASSVAGVETQYF

j_call: TRBJ2-3
d_call: TRBD1
clone_size: NA
v_call: TRBV5-4
cdr3_nt: TGTGCCAGCAGCCCCGAAAGCGCCGGGACAGGGGTTTTCACAGATACGCAGTATTTT
cdr3_aa: CASSPESAGTGVFTDTQYF

j_call: TRBJ2-7
d_call: NA
clone_size: NA
v_call: TRBV7-2
cdr3_nt: TGTGCCAGCAGCTTAGCTTGGGGACACGACTACGAGCAGTACTTC
cdr3_aa: CASSLAWGHDYEQYF

j_call: TRBJ2-2
d_call: NA
clone_size: NA
v_call: TRBV12-2
cdr3_nt: TGTGCAAGTCGCCGCCCCGGGGAGCTGTTTTTT
cdr3_aa: CASRRPGELFF

j_call: TRBJ2-3
d_call: TRBD2
clone_size: NA
v_call: TRBV6-5
cdr3_nt: TGTGCCAGCAGTTGGGGTACTAGCGGTAGCACAGATACGCAGTATTTT
cdr3_aa: CASSWGTSGSTDTQYF

j_call: TRBJ2-7
d_call: TRBD2
clone_size: NA
v_call: TRBV28
cdr3_nt: TGTGCCAGCAGTCCTACTAGCGGGAGAGAGGGCGCCTACGAGCAGTACTTC
cdr3_aa: CASSPTSGREGAYEQYF

j_call: TRBJ2-1
d_call: NA
clone_size: NA
v_call: TRBV6-5
cdr3_nt: TGTGCCAGCAGTCCGGGGAAGGGCGAGCAGTTCTTC
cdr3_aa: CASSPGKGEQFF

j_call: TRBJ2-3
d_call: TRBD2
clone_size: NA
v_call: TRBV5-4
cdr3_nt: TGTGCCAGCAGCTTGGAAGCGGGAGGCACAGATACGCAGTATTTT
cdr3_aa: CASSLEAGGTDTQYF

j_call: TRBJ2-2
d_call: NA
clone_size: NA
v_call: TRBV11-1
cdr3_nt: TGTGCCAGCAGCACCCGGGACCCCGGATCCGGGGAGCTGTTTTTT
cdr3_aa: CASSTRDPGSGELFF

j_call: TRBJ2-1
d_call: TRBD1
clone_size: NA
v_call: TRBV11-2
cdr3_nt: TGTGCCAGCAGCTTAACAGGGGGGTCCTACAATGAGCAGTTCTTC
cdr3_aa: CASSLTGGSYNEQFF

j_call: TRBJ2-5
d_call: TRBD1
clone_size: NA
v_call: TRBV5-6
cdr3_nt: TGTGCCAGCAGCTCCTTGACAGGGGGAGAGACCCAGTACTTC
cdr3_aa: CASSSLTGGETQYF

j_call: TRBJ2-1
d_call: NA
clone_size: NA
v_call: TRBV7-2
cdr3_nt: TGTGCCAGCAGCTCCACTAGGAATGAGCAGTTCTTC
cdr3_aa: CASSSTRNEQFF

j_call: TRBJ2-7
d_call: NA
clone_size: NA
v_call: TRBV19
cdr3_nt: TGTGCCAGTAGTATTAGGAGGGGGCCTCCCTACGAGCAGTACTTC
cdr3_aa: CASSIRRGPPYEQYF

j_call: TRBJ1-4
d_call: TRBD1
clone_size: NA
v_call: TRBV4-1
cdr3_nt: TGCGCCAGCAGCCAAAGGGCCGGGACAGGGGCCTTCCCTGAAAAACTGTTTTTT
cdr3_aa: CASSQRAGTGAFPEKLFF

j_call: TRBJ1-4
d_call: NA
clone_size: NA
v_call: TRBV7-9
cdr3_nt: TGTGCCAGCAGCTTAGGGGGTAATGAAAAACTGTTTTTT
cdr3_aa: CASSLGGNEKLFF

j_call: TRBJ1-5
d_call: NA
clone_size: NA
v_call: TRBV6-1
cdr3_nt: TGTGCCAGCAGTGAAGCCCCCAGCAATCAGCCCCAGCATTTT
cdr3_aa: CASSEAPSNQPQHF

j_call: TRBJ2-3
d_call: NA
clone_size: once
v_call: TRBV6-6
cdr3_nt: TGTGCCAGCAGTGCCCTAACGGTTGCGCAGTATTTT
cdr3_aa: CASSALTVAQYF

j_call: TRBJ1-2
d_call: NA
clone_size: NA
v_call: TRBV4-1
cdr3_nt: TGCGCCAGCAGCCAAGAGGGTGTAGCGAGCTATGGCTACACCTTC
cdr3_aa: CASSQEGVASYGYTF

j_call: TRBJ1-5
d_call: NA
clone_size: once
v_call: TRBV10-1
cdr3_nt: TGCGCCAGCTCCCGGGACGGCAATCAGCCCCAGCATTTT
cdr3_aa: CASSRDGNQPQHF

j_call: TRBJ1-6
d_call: TRBD1
clone_size: NA
v_call: TRBV4-3
cdr3_nt: TGCGCCAGCAGCCAAGATTTAACCGGGACAGAAAGAAATTCACCCCTCCACTTT
cdr3_aa: CASSQDLTGTERNSPLHF

j_call: TRBJ2-3
d_call: NA
clone_size: NA
v_call: TRBV6-4
cdr3_nt: TGTGCCAGCAGTGACTCTGGCCCCCTAGATACGCAGTATTTT
cdr3_aa: CASSDSGPLDTQYF

j_call: TRBJ1-2
d_call: NA
clone_size: few
v_call: TRBV19
cdr3_nt: TGTGCCAGTAGGCTGGGATATGGCTACACCTTC
cdr3_aa: CASRLGYGYTF

j_call: TRBJ2-3
d_call: NA
clone_size: NA
v_call: TRBV9
cdr3_nt: TGTGCCAGCAGCGTAGCCCCTCGCGGAGTGACTAGCACAGATACGCAGTATTTT
cdr3_aa: CASSVAPRGVTSTDTQYF

j_call: TRBJ2-7
d_call: NA
clone_size: NA
v_call: TRBV4-2
cdr3_nt: TGTGCCAGCAGCCGTGAACTTGGGAGCGGTGATACCTACGAGCAGTACTTC
cdr3_aa: CASSRELGSGDTYEQYF

j_call: TRBJ1-2
d_call: TRBD1
clone_size: NA
v_call: TRBV6-5
cdr3_nt: TGTGCCAGCAGTGACTGGGACAGGGTAGGCTATGGCTACACCTTC
cdr3_aa: CASSDWDRVGYGYTF

j_call: TRBJ2-1
d_call: TRBD2
clone_size: NA
v_call: TRBV28
cdr3_nt: TGTGCCAGCAATGGATGGACTAGCGGGAGGGGAACCTACAATGAGCAGTTCTTC
cdr3_aa: CASNGWTSGRGTYNEQFF

j_call: TRBJ2-1
d_call: NA
clone_size: NA
v_call: TRBV9
cdr3_nt: TGTGCCAGCAACAGGGAGGGGACCGAGGGGAATGAGCAGTTCTTC
cdr3_aa: CASNREGTEGNEQFF

j_call: TRBJ2-2
d_call: TRBD1
clone_size: NA
v_call: TRBV5-4
cdr3_nt: TGTGCCAGCAGCTGGGTCGGGGGACAGGGCCCTAACACCGGGGAGCTGTTTTTT
cdr3_aa: CASSWVGGQGPNTGELFF

j_call: TRBJ1-1
d_call: NA
clone_size: NA
v_call: TRBV27
cdr3_nt: TGTGCCAGCAGTTTTAGGGGGGGGCGACCTGAAGCTTTCTTT
cdr3_aa: CASSFRGGRPEAFF

j_call: TRBJ1-2
d_call: NA
clone_size: NA
v_call: TRBV28
cdr3_nt: TGTGCCAGCAGTCAAAATGCAGGGCTCAGCTATGGCTACACCTTC
cdr3_aa: CASSQNAGLSYGYTF

j_call: TRBJ1-4
d_call: NA
clone_size: NA
v_call: TRBV30
cdr3_nt: TGTGCCTGGAGTGCGGGGACTCACGAAGGGGAAAAACTGTTTTTT
cdr3_aa: CAWSAGTHEGEKLFF

j_call: TRBJ2-3
d_call: NA
clone_size: NA
v_call: TRBV7-2
cdr3_nt: TGTGCCAGCAGCTTATCGGTAGCGATCACAGATACGCAGTATTTT
cdr3_aa: CASSLSVAITDTQYF

j_call: TRBJ2-2
d_call: NA
clone_size: NA
v_call: TRBV9
cdr3_nt: TGTGCCAGCAGCGTAACAGGGAGAGGCACCGGGGAGCTGTTTTTT
cdr3_aa: CASSVTGRGTGELFF

j_call: TRBJ1-2
d_call: NA
clone_size: once
v_call: TRBV5-1
cdr3_nt: TGCGCCAGCAGCTTGCACCAAGGGCTCGGCTACACCTTC
cdr3_aa: CASSLHQGLGYTF

j_call: TRBJ2-7
d_call: NA
clone_size: NA
v_call: TRBV11-2
cdr3_nt: TGTGCCAGCAGCAGGGCAGTGAACGAGCAGTACTTC
cdr3_aa: CASSRAVNEQYF

j_call: TRBJ1-4
d_call: TRBD1
clone_size: NA
v_call: TRBV27
cdr3_nt: TGTGCCAGCAGTTCCACCATAGGACAGGGAGCAACTAATGAAAAACTGTTTTTT
cdr3_aa: CASSSTIGQGATNEKLFF

j_call: TRBJ2-1
d_call: NA
clone_size: once
v_call: TRBV4-1
cdr3_nt: TGCGCCAGCAGCCAAGATGGAGGTGAGCAGTTCTTC
cdr3_aa: CASSQDGGEQFF

j_call: TRBJ2-7
d_call: TRBD2
clone_size: NA
v_call: TRBV5-1
cdr3_nt: TGCGCCAGCAGCTTGGTTTCGTCTAGCGGGAACTACGAGCAGTACTTC
cdr3_aa: CASSLVSSSGNYEQYF

j_call: TRBJ1-2
d_call: TRBD1
clone_size: NA
v_call: TRBV7-3
cdr3_nt: TGTGCCAGCAGCCCCGACAGGGCAAGTGGCTACACCTTC
cdr3_aa: CASSPDRASGYTF

j_call: TRBJ2-7
d_call: TRBD1
clone_size: NA
v_call: TRBV28
cdr3_nt: TGTGCCAGCAGTTTAAGCCAGGGGGTATACTACGAGCAGTACTTC
cdr3_aa: CASSLSQGVYYEQYF

j_call: TRBJ1-1
d_call: NA
clone_size: NA
v_call: TRBV11-2
cdr3_nt: TGTGCCAGCAGCTTACCACCCTATCAGGCAGGGTGGGACACTGAAGCTTTCTTT
cdr3_aa: CASSLPPYQAGWDTEAFF

j_call: TRBJ1-3
d_call: TRBD1
clone_size: NA
v_call: TRBV11-2
cdr3_nt: TGTGCCAGCAGCCCGGACAGGGCTTGGGGAAACACCATATATTTT
cdr3_aa: CASSPDRAWGNTIYF

j_call: TRBJ1-1
d_call: NA
clone_size: NA
v_call: TRBV19
cdr3_nt: TGTGCCAGTAGTCCCCAGGCCCCGAAAGTAGCTTTCTTT
cdr3_aa: CASSPQAPKVAFF

j_call: TRBJ2-1
d_call: NA
clone_size: NA
v_call: TRBV10-3
cdr3_nt: TGTGCCATCAGTGAGTCTGCGGTCTACAATGAGCAGTTCTTC
cdr3_aa: CAISESAVYNEQFF